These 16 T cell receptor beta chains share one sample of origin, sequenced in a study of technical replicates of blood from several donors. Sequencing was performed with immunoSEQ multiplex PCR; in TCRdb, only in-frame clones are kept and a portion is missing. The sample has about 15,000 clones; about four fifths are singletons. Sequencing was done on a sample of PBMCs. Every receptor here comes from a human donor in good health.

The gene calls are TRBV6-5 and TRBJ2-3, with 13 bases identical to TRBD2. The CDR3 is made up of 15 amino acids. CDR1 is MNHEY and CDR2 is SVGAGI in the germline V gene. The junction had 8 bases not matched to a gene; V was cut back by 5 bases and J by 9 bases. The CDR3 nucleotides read TGTGCCAGCAGTCCGGGGACTAGCGGGATTGGCACGCAGTATTTT. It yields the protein CASSPGTSGIGTQYF.

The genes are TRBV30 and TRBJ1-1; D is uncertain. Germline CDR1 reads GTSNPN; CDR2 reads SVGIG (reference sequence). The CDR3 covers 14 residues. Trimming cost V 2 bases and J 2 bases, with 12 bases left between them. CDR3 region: CAWSPGQTNTEAFF. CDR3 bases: TGTGCCTGGAGTCCAGGCCAGACCAACACTGAAGCTTTCTTT. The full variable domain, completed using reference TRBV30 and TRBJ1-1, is SQTIHQWPATLVQPVGSPLSLECTVEGTSNPNLYWYRQAAGRGLQLLFYSVGIGQISSEVPQNLSASRPQDRQFILSSKKLLLSDSGFYLCAWSPGQTNTEAFFGQGTRLTVV.

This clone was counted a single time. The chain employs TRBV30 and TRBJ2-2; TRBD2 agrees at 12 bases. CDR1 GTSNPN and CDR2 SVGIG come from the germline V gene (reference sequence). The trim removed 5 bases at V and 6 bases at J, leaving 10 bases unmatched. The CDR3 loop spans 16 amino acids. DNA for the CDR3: TGTGCCTGGCATAAACTAGCGGGAGGTGTGCCCGGGGAGCTGTTTTTT. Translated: CAWHKLAGGVPGELFF. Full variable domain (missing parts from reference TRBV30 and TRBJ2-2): SQTIHQWPATLVQPVGSPLSLECTVEGTSNPNLYWYRQAAGRGLQLLFYSVGIGQISSEVPQNLSASRPQDRQFILSSKKLLLSDSGFYLCAWHKLAGGVPGELFFGEGSRLTVL.

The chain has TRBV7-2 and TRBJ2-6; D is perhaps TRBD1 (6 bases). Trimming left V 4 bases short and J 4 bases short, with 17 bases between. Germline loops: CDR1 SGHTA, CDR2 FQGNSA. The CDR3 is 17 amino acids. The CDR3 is CASSSSTGYHGANVLTF. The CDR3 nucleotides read TGTGCCAGCAGCTCGAGCACAGGGTATCACGGGGCCAACGTCCTGACTTTC.

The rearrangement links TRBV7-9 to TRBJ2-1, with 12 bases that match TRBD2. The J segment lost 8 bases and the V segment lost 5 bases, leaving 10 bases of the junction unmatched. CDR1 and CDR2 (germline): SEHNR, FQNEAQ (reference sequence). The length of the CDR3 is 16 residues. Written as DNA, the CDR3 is TGTGCCAGCAGCACACCACTAGCGGGAGGAAGCCATGAGCAGTTCTTC. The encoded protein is CASSTPLAGGSHEQFF.

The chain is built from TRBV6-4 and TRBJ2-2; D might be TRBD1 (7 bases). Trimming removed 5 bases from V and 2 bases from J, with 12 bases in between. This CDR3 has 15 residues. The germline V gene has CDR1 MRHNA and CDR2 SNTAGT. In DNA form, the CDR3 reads TGTGCCAGCAGTAAGACAGGGACTAACACCGGGGAGCTGTTTTTT. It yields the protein CASSKTGTNTGELFF.

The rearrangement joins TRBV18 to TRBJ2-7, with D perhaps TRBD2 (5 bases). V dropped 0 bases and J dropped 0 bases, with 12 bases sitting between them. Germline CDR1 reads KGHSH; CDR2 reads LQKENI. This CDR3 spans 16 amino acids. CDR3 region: CASSPPSGGSSYEQYF. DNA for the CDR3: TGTGCCAGCTCACCACCGAGCGGAGGAAGCTCCTACGAGCAGTACTTC. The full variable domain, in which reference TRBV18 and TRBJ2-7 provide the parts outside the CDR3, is NAGVMQNPRHLVRRRGQEARLRCSPMKGHSHVYWYRQLPEEGLKFMVYLQKENIIDESGMPKERFSAEFPKEGPSILRIQQVVRGDSAAYFCASSPPSGGSSYEQYFGPGTRLTVT.

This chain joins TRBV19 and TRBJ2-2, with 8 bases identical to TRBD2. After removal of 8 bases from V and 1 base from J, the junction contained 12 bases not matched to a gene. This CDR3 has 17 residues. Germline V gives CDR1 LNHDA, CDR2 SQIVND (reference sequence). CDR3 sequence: CASARQPTSGNTGELFF. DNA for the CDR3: TGTGCCAGTGCGAGACAGCCAACTAGCGGGAACACCGGGGAGCTGTTTTTT.

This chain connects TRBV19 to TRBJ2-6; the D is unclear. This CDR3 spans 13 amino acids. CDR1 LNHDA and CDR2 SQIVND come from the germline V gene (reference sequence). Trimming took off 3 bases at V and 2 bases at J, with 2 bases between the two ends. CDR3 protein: CASSITGANVLTF. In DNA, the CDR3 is TGTGCCAGTAGTATCACTGGGGCCAACGTCCTGACTTTC.

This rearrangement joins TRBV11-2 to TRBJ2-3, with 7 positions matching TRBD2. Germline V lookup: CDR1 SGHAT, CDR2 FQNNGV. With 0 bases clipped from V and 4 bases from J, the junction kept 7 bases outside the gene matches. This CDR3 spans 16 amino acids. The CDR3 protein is CASSLDRPAGADTQYF. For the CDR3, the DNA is TGTGCCAGCAGCTTAGATCGCCCCGCGGGAGCAGATACGCAGTATTTT.

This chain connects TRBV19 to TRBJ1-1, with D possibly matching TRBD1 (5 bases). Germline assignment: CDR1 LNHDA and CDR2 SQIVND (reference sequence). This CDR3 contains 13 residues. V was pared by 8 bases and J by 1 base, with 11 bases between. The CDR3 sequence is CASAQGRNTEAFF. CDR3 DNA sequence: TGTGCCAGTGCTCAGGGTAGGAACACTGAAGCTTTCTTT.

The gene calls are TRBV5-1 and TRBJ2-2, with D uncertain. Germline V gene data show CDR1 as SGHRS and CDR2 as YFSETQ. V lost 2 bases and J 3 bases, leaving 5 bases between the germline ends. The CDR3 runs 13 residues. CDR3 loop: CASSLQYTGELFF. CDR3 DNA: TGCGCCAGCAGCTTACAATACACCGGGGAGCTGTTTTTT.

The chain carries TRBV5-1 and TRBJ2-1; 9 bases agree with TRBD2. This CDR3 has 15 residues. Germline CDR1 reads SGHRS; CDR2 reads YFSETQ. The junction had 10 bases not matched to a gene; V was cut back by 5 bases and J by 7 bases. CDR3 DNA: TGCGCCAGCAGGATTATAGCGGGAGTGGGAAATGAGCAGTTCTTC. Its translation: CASRIIAGVGNEQFF.

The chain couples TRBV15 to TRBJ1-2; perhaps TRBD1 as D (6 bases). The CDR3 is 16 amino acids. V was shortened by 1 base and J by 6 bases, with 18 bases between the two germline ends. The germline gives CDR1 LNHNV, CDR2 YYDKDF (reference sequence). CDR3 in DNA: TGTGCCACCAGCAGAGGACAGGCGGGCTTGGGTGATGGCTACACCTTC. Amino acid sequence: CATSRGQAGLGDGYTF.

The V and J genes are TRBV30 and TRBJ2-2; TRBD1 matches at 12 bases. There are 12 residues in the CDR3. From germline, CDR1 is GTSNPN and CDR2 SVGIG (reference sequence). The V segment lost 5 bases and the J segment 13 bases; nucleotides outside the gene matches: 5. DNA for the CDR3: TGTGCCTGGGGGGACAGGGGGCCTCGGCTGTTTTTT. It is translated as CAWGDRGPRLFF.

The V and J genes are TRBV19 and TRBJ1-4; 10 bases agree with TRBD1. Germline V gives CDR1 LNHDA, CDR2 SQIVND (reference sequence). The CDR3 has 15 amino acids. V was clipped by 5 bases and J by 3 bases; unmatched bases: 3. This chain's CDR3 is CASSPGTGANEKLFF. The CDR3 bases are TGTGCCAGTAGTCCTGGGACAGGGGCTAATGAAAAACTGTTTTTT.